Listed below are T cell receptor beta chains from one sample, sequenced in a study of beta chain features in type 1 diabetes. Clones were read by immunoSEQ multiplex PCR, and TCRdb kept only the in-frame ones, dropping some. The sample has under 250,000 clones; 14% are singletons. Sequencing input: naive CD4+ T cells from blood. These receptor sequences come from a man aged 30 to 39 with type 1 diabetes. The CDR3 runs from the conserved cysteine through the conserved F or W. A D gene is named only where the DNA matches it firmly. Size tells how often a clone was seen (once, few, many) or the class of an expanded clone, and some rows leave it out.

>-|TRBJ2-1|TRBV7-8|TRBD2
TGTGCCAGCAGCTTAAGTTGGCGGGAGGCCCTGGGTAATGAGCAGTTCTTC
CASSLSWREALGNEQFF
>-|TRBJ2-3|TRBV6-5|-
TGTGCCAGCAGTACAGAGCCCACAGATACGCAGTATTTT
CASSTEPTDTQYF
>-|TRBJ2-2|TRBV19|-
TGTGCCAGTAGTGTCTTACAGGCGAACACCGGGGAGCTGTTTTTT
CASSVLQANTGELFF
>-|TRBJ1-5|TRBV18|TRBD1
TGTGCCAGCTCACCGGGGGAAACAGGGGCTGGAAGCAATCAGCCCCAGCATTTT
CASSPGETGAGSNQPQHF
>-|TRBJ2-3|TRBV6-6|-
TGTGCCAGCAGCCATAGCACAGATACGCAGTATTTT
CASSHSTDTQYF
>-|TRBJ1-6|TRBV15|-
TGTGCCACCAGCTCCGGGGGCTCCTATAATTCACCCCTCCACTTT
CATSSGGSYNSPLHF
>few|TRBJ1-5|TRBV7-2|TRBD1
TGTGCCAGCAGCTGGGGACAGTACAATCAGCCCCAGCATTTT
CASSWGQYNQPQHF
>few|TRBJ2-1|TRBV5-1|TRBD2
TGCGCCAGCAGCCCTAGCGGAGGGGATAGGAATGAGCAGTTCTTC
CASSPSGGDRNEQFF
>few|TRBJ2-2|TRBV5-1|-
TGCGCCAGCAGAACCGGGACGAACACCGGGGAGCTGTTTTTT
CASRTGTNTGELFF
>few|TRBJ2-3|TRBV29-1|-
TGCAGCGTTGAAGCAGGTGCAGCTAGCACAGATACGCAGTATTTT
CSVEAGAASTDTQYF
>few|TRBJ2-7|TRBV7-9|TRBD1
TGTGCCAGCAGCTTAAGCCGGACAGGGGGCTACGAGCAGTACTTC
CASSLSRTGGYEQYF
>few|TRBJ2-7|TRBV28|TRBD1
TGTGCCAGCAGTTTCCCGGGACAGGGGACCTACGAGCAGTACTTC
CASSFPGQGTYEQYF
>-|TRBJ1-4|TRBV2|TRBD1
TGTGCCAGCAGTCGGGACAGGGCTAATGAAAAACTGTTTTTT
CASSRDRANEKLFF
>-|TRBJ2-7|TRBV18|TRBD1
TGTGCCAGCTCTCCAGTGGAGGGACAGGGCTACGAGCAGTACTTC
CASSPVEGQGYEQYF
>-|TRBJ2-5|TRBV5-1|TRBD2
TGCGCCAGCAGCACCGGGACTAGCGGGCTCAAGACCCAGTACTTC
CASSTGTSGLKTQYF
>few|TRBJ2-7|TRBV27|-
TGTGCCAGCACCCCCTCCGCGGCGGGGCCTGGCGAGCAGTACTTC
CASTPSAAGPGEQYF
>few|TRBJ2-7|TRBV12-5|-
TGTGCTAGTGGTTTGGTAGGAGGTTACGAGCAGTACTTC
CASGLVGGYEQYF
>few|TRBJ1-6|TRBV5-6|TRBD1
TGTGCCAGCAGCGGTAGGACAGGGGGCGATTCACCCCTCCACTTT
CASSGRTGGDSPLHF
>-|TRBJ1-5|TRBV10-2|-
TGCGCCAGCACCATAGACAGTGTCAATCAGCCCCAGCATTTT
CASTIDSVNQPQHF
>-|TRBJ1-5|TRBV14|-
TGTGCCAGCAGCCAGGCTTCGACAGGGCCCCAGCATTTT
CASSQASTGPQHF
>-|TRBJ2-5|TRBV7-9|TRBD1
TGTGCCAGCAGCCCCACAGGGGGTCGTATGGAGACCCAGTACTTC
CASSPTGGRMETQYF
>-|TRBJ1-4|TRBV29-1|-
TGCAGCGTCCCCGATAGGGGGAATGAAAAACTGTTTTTT
CSVPDRGNEKLFF